The 26 T cell receptor beta chains below all came from one sample that was sequenced in a study of OX40 agonist ivuxolimab in advanced cancers. The protocol was immunoSEQ multiplex PCR, while the TCRdb copy is restricted to in-frame clones and leaves out a portion. The sample gives 50,000 to 80,000 clones, roughly four fifths of which show up once; 9.8% is in the top ten. The sample consisted of CD4+ or CD8+ T cells sorted from blood, taken in a trial of the OX40 agonist ivuxolimab. Receptors originate from an adult with an advanced solid tumor such as melanoma, head and neck, liver or kidney cancer.

This clone appeared a few times. V is TRBV9 and J is TRBJ2-3, with 10 bases fitting TRBD1. With V trimmed by 0 bases and J by 6 bases, 4 bases remained unmatched. Germline V lookup: CDR1 SGDLS, CDR2 YYNGEE. This CDR3 spans 15 amino acids. CDR3 bases: TGTGCCAGCAGCGTAGATTGGGGACAGGGGGATACGCAGTATTTT. Translated, it gives CASSVDWGQGDTQYF.

The chain uses TRBV7-3 and TRBJ2-2, with TRBD2 matching 9 bases. The germline V gene encodes CDR1 SGHTA and CDR2 FQGTGA. The CDR3 is made up of 16 amino acids. V was pared by 5 bases and J by 5 bases, with 9 bases of the junction left unmatched. CDR3: CASSPSGRIETGELFF. The CDR3 region has the DNA TGTGCCAGCAGCCCCAGCGGGAGGATCGAAACCGGGGAGCTGTTTTTT.

The rearrangement links TRBV11-3 to TRBJ2-5, with D possibly being TRBD1 or TRBD2 (6 bases each). The germline gives CDR1 SGHNT, CDR2 YENEEA. Trimming cost V 5 bases and J 5 bases, with 12 bases left between them. The CDR3 spans 13 residues. The CDR3 loop is CASSPGGRETQYF. In nucleotides, the CDR3 is TGTGCCAGCAGCCCCGGGGGCAGGGAGACCCAGTACTTC.

This clone was observed a handful of times. This chain uses TRBV27 with TRBJ2-1; TRBD2 matches 11 bases. The CDR3 is made up of 16 amino acids. Germline V gene data show CDR1 as MNHEY and CDR2 as SMNVEV (reference sequence). V lost 5 bases, J lost 8 bases, and 11 bases stayed unmatched. CDR3 region: CASSLSASGRMDEQFF. In nucleotides, the CDR3 is TGTGCCAGCAGTCTCTCCGCTAGCGGGAGGATGGATGAGCAGTTCTTC.

The chain joins TRBV25-1 to TRBJ2-3; a weak D match, TRBD1 (6 bases). CDR3 length equals 18 residues. Per the germline V gene, CDR1 is MGHDK and CDR2 is SYGVNS. The V gene lost 0 bases and the J gene lost 2 bases, with 18 bases spanning the gap. The CDR3 loop is CASSEYIRQGRFTDTQYF. The CDR3, as DNA: TGTGCCAGCAGTGAATATATTCGGCAGGGGCGGTTCACAGATACGCAGTATTTT. The full variable domain, rest sourced from reference TRBV25-1 and TRBJ2-3, is EADIYQTPRYLVIGTGKKITLECSQTMGHDKMYWYQQDPGMELHLIHYSYGVNSTEKGDLSSESTVSRIRTEHFPLTLESARPSHTSQYLCASSEYIRQGRFTDTQYFGPGTRLTVL.

V is TRBV6-1 and J is TRBJ2-5, with 8 bases fitting TRBD2. The CDR3 runs 15 residues. Germline-derived CDR1 and CDR2 are MNHNS and SASEGT. V shed 6 bases and J 5 bases; nucleotides not matched to a gene: 11. The CDR3 is CASRRTAGEKETQYF. CDR3 sequence (DNA): TGTGCCAGCAGGAGGACAGCGGGGGAGAAGGAGACCCAGTACTTC.

J is TRBJ2-6 and V is TRBV5-6, with TRBD1 identical over 7 bases. V trimming: 5 bases; J trimming: 0 bases; junction bases outside the gene matches: 8. The germline V gene has CDR1 SGHDT and CDR2 YYEEEE. This CDR3 contains 17 residues. Here the CDR3 reads CASSYPGQSSGANVLTF. The CDR3, as DNA: TGTGCCAGCAGTTATCCGGGACAGAGCTCTGGGGCCAACGTCCTGACTTTC.

The rearrangement joins TRBV7-2 to TRBJ1-1; D uncertain. Trimming cost V 1 base and J 1 base, with 7 bases left between them. The germline gives CDR1 SGHTA, CDR2 FQGNSA. The CDR3 length is 14 residues. The CDR3 region is CASSLEVRNTEAFF. CDR3 bases: TGTGCCAGCAGCTTAGAGGTGAGGAACACTGAAGCTTTCTTT.

The chain employs TRBV11-3 and TRBJ1-1; a weak D match, TRBD1 (6 bases). This CDR3 is 13 amino acids long. Trimming took off 6 bases at V and 4 bases at J, with 12 bases between the two ends. Germline assignment: CDR1 SGHNT and CDR2 YENEEA. The CDR3 DNA reads as TGTGCCAGCAGAGACAACAGGGCCACTGAAGCTTTCTTT. Translated, it gives CASRDNRATEAFF. The whole variable domain, filled in from reference TRBV11-3 and TRBJ1-1, reads EAGVVQSPRYKIIEKKQPVAFWCNPISGHNTLYWYLQNLGQGPELLIRYENEEAVDDSQLPKDRFSAERLKGVDSTLKIQPAELGDSAVYLCASRDNRATEAFFGQGTRLTVV.

V and J are TRBV2 and TRBJ2-1; TRBD2 aligns across 8 bases. Trimming took 8 bases from V and 4 from J; bases not matched to a gene: 4. CDR1 is SNHLY, CDR2 FYNNEI, per germline. The CDR3 has 13 residues. The CDR3 sequence is CASEASGYNEQFF. For the CDR3, the DNA is TGTGCCAGCGAGGCTAGCGGGTACAATGAGCAGTTCTTC. The full variable domain, with the rest looked up from reference TRBV2 and TRBJ2-1, is EPEVTQTPSHQVTQMGQEVILRCVPISNHLYFYWYRQILGQKVEFLVSFYNNEISEKSEIFDDQFSVERPDGSNFTLKIRSTKLEDSAMYFCASEASGYNEQFFGPGTRLTVL.

V and J are TRBV10-3 and TRBJ1-5; 7 bases line up with TRBD1. With 10 bases clipped from V and 5 bases from J, the junction kept 11 bases outside the gene matches. The CDR3 length is 14 residues. The germline V gene has CDR1 ENHRY and CDR2 SYGVKD. Here the CDR3 reads CATSRDGQDQPQHF. In DNA form, the CDR3 reads TGTGCCACCTCTCGTGACGGACAGGATCAGCCCCAGCATTTT.

This chain uses TRBV20-1 with TRBJ1-5, with D uncertain. The CDR3 runs to 10 residues. V lost 5 bases and J lost 7, with 6 bases in between. Germline CDR1 reads DFQATT; CDR2 reads SNEGSKA (reference sequence). The CDR3 DNA is TGCAGTGCTCTAGGGCAGCCCCAGCATTTT. It translates to CSALGQPQHF.

Turning to this clone: The same CDR3 can be traced to other DNA sequences in this sample. The chain recombines TRBV4-3 with TRBJ2-3; 8 bases align to TRBD1. J lost 5 bases, V lost 3 bases, and 4 bases had no gene match. There are 14 residues in the CDR3. The V gene's germline CDR1 is LGHNA and CDR2 YSLEER. Written as DNA, the CDR3 is TGCGCCAGCAGCCAGGGAACAGGGGGAGATACGCAGTATTTT. Translated: CASSQGTGGDTQYF.

The rearrangement uses TRBV7-3 and TRBJ2-1; the D gene is possibly TRBD2 (6 bases). From germline, CDR1 is SGHTA and CDR2 FQGTGA. This CDR3 spans 13 amino acids. V was clipped by 2 bases and J by 12 bases, with 14 bases between them. The CDR3 region is CASSLASGLRQFF. In DNA, the CDR3 is TGTGCCAGCAGCTTAGCCTCGGGACTCAGGCAGTTCTTC.

The chain uses TRBV29-1 and TRBJ2-7; tentative D call: TRBD1 (6 bases). In germline, CDR1 is SQVTM, CDR2 ANQGSEA. The V and J ends lost 5 bases and 3 bases respectively, with 23 bases between them. The CDR3 loop spans 16 amino acids. The CDR3 sequence is CSVKKSRQENYYEQYF. The CDR3 nucleotides are TGCAGCGTTAAAAAAAGCCGACAGGAAAATTACTACGAGCAGTACTTC.

The rearrangement joins TRBV11-3 to TRBJ2-1, with 8 bases matching TRBD2. Germline-derived CDR1 and CDR2 are SGHNT and YENEEA. This CDR3 is 13 amino acids long. The trim removed 4 bases at V and 10 bases at J, leaving 6 bases unmatched. The CDR3 DNA follows: TGTGCCAGCAGCTCCGGACTAGCCTCGGAGCAGTTCTTC. Translated: CASSSGLASEQFF.

This chain connects TRBV5-4 to TRBJ2-5; D gene ambiguous. V was pared by 0 bases and J by 0 bases, with 9 bases between. CDR1 and CDR2 (germline): SGHNT, YYREEE (reference sequence). CDR3 length equals 15 residues. CDR3 sequence: CASSLVGQNQETQYF. In DNA, the CDR3 is TGTGCCAGCAGCTTGGTGGGCCAGAACCAAGAGACCCAGTACTTC. The full variable domain, in which reference TRBV5-4 and TRBJ2-5 provide the parts outside the CDR3, is ETGVTQSPTHLIKTRGQQVTLRCSSQSGHNTVSWYQQALGQGPQFIFQYYREEENGRGNFPPRFSGLQFPNYSSELNVNALELDDSALYLCASSLVGQNQETQYFGPGTRLLVL.

The rearrangement joins TRBV28 to TRBJ1-2; 7 bases line up with TRBD1. This CDR3 contains 14 residues. Germline V CDR1 and CDR2: MDHEN, SYDVKM. The V and J ends lost 8 bases and 2 bases, in that order; junction bases with no gene match: 8. CDR3 region: CASGGQATNYGYTF. The DNA for the CDR3 is TGTGCCAGCGGAGGACAGGCGACAAACTATGGCTACACCTTC.

In this sample, this clone turned up a few times. This sequence joins TRBV10-3 and TRBJ1-1; the D gene is possibly TRBD1 (6 bases). V dropped 7 bases and J dropped 7 bases, with 22 bases sitting between them. The CDR3 loop spans 15 amino acids. Germline assignment: CDR1 ENHRY and CDR2 SYGVKD. The CDR3: CAINPRGAGENEAFF. The CDR3 bases are TGTGCCATCAACCCCCGGGGGGCGGGGGAGAATGAAGCTTTCTTT.

The chain joins TRBV25-1 to TRBJ1-4; D ambiguous. V lost 2 bases and J lost 2, with 15 bases in between. The CDR3 loop spans 17 amino acids. The germline gives CDR1 MGHDK, CDR2 SYGVNS. The CDR3 DNA follows: TGTGCCAGCAGTGAAAATGAGCCCGGGAGGACTAATGAAAAACTGTTTTTT. It codes for CASSENEPGRTNEKLFF.

The V call is TRBV27, the J call TRBJ2-2; possible D gene TRBD2, 5 bases. V dropped 5 bases and J dropped 5 bases, with 9 bases sitting between them. This CDR3 has 13 residues. Germline CDR1 MNHEY, CDR2 SMNVEV (reference sequence). The CDR3 protein is CASSPLATGELFF. The CDR3 DNA is TGTGCCAGCAGTCCGCTAGCTACCGGGGAGCTGTTTTTT.

The chain uses TRBV10-3 and TRBJ2-1; 9 bases map to TRBD1. V trimming: 5 bases; J trimming: 6 bases; junction bases outside the gene matches: 8. This CDR3 is 15 amino acids long. CDR1 and CDR2 (germline): ENHRY, SYGVKD. The CDR3 DNA sequence: TGTGCCATCAGTCGACCGGGGACAGGGAGCAATGAGCAGTTCTTC. This encodes CAISRPGTGSNEQFF.

The genes are TRBV6-5 and TRBJ2-1, with 8 positions matching TRBD1. The CDR3 extends over 13 amino acids. V dropped 6 bases and J dropped 10; count of bases not matched to a gene: 8. Per the germline V gene, CDR1 is MNHEY and CDR2 is SVGAGI. The CDR3 bases are TGTGCCAGCAGCCGACAGGGGATTCGCGAGCAGTTCTTC. It is translated as CASSRQGIREQFF.

This clone was detected once. The V call is TRBV7-8, the J call TRBJ2-7; no firm D call. CDR1 is SGHVS and CDR2 is FQNEAQ in the germline V gene. This CDR3 contains 15 residues. V lost 0 bases, J lost 3 bases, and 12 bases lay in between. CDR3 sequence reads: CASSLARSVNYEQYF. Here the CDR3 DNA reads TGTGCCAGCAGCTTAGCGCGTTCCGTGAACTACGAGCAGTACTTC.

V and J are TRBV29-1 and TRBJ2-2; no reliable D call. V lost 1 base and J lost 1, with 4 bases in between. The germline gives CDR1 SQVTM, CDR2 ANQGSEA. The CDR3 has 13 residues. DNA of the CDR3: TGCAGCGTTGAAGGCAAGAACACCGGGGAGCTGTTTTTT. It is translated as CSVEGKNTGELFF.

V is TRBV6-5 and J is TRBJ2-5; TRBD2 is a possible D gene (5 bases). V was pared by 2 bases and J by 3 bases, with 7 bases between. The CDR3 covers 13 residues. Germline V CDR1 and CDR2: MNHEY, SVGAGI. The CDR3 loop is CASSYNSEETQYF. CDR3 DNA: TGTGCCAGCAGTTACAATAGCGAAGAGACCCAGTACTTC.